These 2 T cell receptor beta chains share one sample of origin, sequenced in a study of T-cell reconstitution after alpha-beta-depleted transplantation in children. Construction of the TCRbeta library involved unique molecular identifiers. TCRdb fed the PCR reads into MiXCR, producing one record per CDR3 protein. The table records about 230,000 distinct CDR3 sequences, around 12% of them present only once. Sequencing used PBMCs from the stem cell graft donor, obtained from the stem cell graft. The receptors come from a human donor who donated a stem cell graft to a child with acute lymphoblastic leukemia.

This clonotype was detected ten times or more. The chain couples TRBV5-1 to TRBJ2-7; a weak D match, TRBD1 (6 bases). Germline CDR1 and CDR2: SGHRS and YFSETQ. The CDR3 totals 15 residues. Between the trimmed V and J ends, which lost 0 bases and 3 bases, there was a span of 13 bases. CDR3 DNA: TGCGCCAGCAGCTTGGGACAGGCGGTCCTCTACGAGCAGTACTTC. This sequence encodes CASSLGQAVLYEQYF.

This clonotype turned up a few times. A much larger clone is a single base away; this may be a read error. This chain uses TRBV6-1 with TRBJ2-6; a possible D gene is TRBD1 (5 bases). Germline loops: CDR1 MNHNS, CDR2 SASEGT. The CDR3 sequence is 15 residues long. DNA for the CDR3: TGTGCCAGCAGTCAGGGCTTCTCTGGGGCCAACGGCCTGACTTTC. Protein product: CASSQGFSGANGLTF.